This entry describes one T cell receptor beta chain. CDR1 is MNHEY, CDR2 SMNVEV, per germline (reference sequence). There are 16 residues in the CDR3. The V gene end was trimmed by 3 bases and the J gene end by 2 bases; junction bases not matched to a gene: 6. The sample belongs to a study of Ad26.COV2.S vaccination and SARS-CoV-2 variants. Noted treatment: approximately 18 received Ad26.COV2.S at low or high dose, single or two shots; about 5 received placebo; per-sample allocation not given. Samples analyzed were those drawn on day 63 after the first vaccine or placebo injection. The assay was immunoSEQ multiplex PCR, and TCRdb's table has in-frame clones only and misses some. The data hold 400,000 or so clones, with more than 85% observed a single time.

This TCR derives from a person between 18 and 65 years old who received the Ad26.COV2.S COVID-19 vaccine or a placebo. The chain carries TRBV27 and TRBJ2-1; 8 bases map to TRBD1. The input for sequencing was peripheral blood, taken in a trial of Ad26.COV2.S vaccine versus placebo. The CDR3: CASSLATGVPYNEQFF. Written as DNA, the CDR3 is TGTGCCAGCAGTTTGGCGACAGGGGTACCCTACAATGAGCAGTTCTTC.